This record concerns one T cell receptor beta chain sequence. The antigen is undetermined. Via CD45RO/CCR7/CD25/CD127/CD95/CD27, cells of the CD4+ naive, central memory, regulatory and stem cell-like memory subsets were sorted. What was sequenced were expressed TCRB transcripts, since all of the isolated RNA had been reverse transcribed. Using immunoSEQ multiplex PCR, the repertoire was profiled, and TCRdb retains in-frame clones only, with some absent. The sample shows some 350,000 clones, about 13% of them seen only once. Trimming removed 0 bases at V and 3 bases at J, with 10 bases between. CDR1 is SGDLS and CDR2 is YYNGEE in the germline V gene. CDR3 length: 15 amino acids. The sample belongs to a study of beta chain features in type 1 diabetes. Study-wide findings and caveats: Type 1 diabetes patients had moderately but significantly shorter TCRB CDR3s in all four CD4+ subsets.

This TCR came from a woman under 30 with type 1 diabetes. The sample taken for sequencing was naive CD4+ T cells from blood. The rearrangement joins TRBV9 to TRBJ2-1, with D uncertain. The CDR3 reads CASSVGPILYNEQFF. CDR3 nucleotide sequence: TGTGCCAGCAGCGTAGGCCCTATTCTCTACAATGAGCAGTTCTTC.